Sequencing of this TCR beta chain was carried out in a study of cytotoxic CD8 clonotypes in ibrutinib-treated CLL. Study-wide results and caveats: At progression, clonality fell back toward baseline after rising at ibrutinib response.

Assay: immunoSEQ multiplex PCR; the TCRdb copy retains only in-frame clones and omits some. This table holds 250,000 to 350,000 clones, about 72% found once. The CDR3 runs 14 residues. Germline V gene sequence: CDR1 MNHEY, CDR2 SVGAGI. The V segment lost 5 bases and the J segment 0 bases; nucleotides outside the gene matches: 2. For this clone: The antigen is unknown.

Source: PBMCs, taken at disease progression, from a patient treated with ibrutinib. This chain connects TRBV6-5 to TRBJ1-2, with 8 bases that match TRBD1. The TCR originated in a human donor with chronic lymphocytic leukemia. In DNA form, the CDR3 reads TGTGCCAGCAGTAAACAGGGGGCTAACTATGGCTACACCTTC. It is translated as CASSKQGANYGYTF.